The present T cell receptor (beta chain) was sequenced within a study of blood T cell repertoires in COVID-19. Germline-derived CDR1 and CDR2 are SGHVS and FQNEAQ. The V and J ends lost 1 base and 4 bases, in that order; junction bases with no gene match: 9. This CDR3 region has 16 residues. Method: immunoSEQ multiplex PCR; TCRdb's copy keeps in-frame clones and lacks some. The table includes 270,000 or so clones, roughly four fifths detected once. Participants reported their clinical history, and cohort assignment relied on those reports. Among Cohort 3 donors, those recovered had two negative PCRs, clearance, or symptom resolution.

The source is a man aged 50 to 60 who had recovered from COVID-19. The rearrangement joins TRBV7-8 to TRBJ2-7; TRBD2 matches at 8 bases. The sample consisted of PBMCs or T cells enriched from blood (not recorded which). The CDR3 DNA reads as TGTGCCAGCAGCTTAGTTCTTGGCGGGGGGCTATACGAGCAGTACTTC. This gives the protein CASSLVLGGGLYEQYF.